These T cell receptor beta chains were read from a single sample in a study of identical twins. One entry per CDR3 protein results from TCRdb running MiXCR on the 5' RACE reads. Of 1.5 million to 2 million distinct CDR3 sequences detected, around a third appear once; the ten largest clones hold around 0.3%. The specimen sequenced was cord blood. Receptor source: a newborn girl in good health. Both conserved end residues are part of each CDR3. D genes are given only for firm matches. Size values are once, few and many counts, or a class for expanded clones, and some rows have none.

>.|TRBJ1-6|.|TRBV10-3
CAISPRGQDNSPLHF
TGTGCCATCAGCCCGAGAGGTCAGGATAATTCACCCCTCCACTTT
>TRBD1|TRBJ2-7|.|TRBV7-2
CASSSTGGRSYEQYF
TGTGCCAGCAGCTCGACAGGGGGCCGCTCCTACGAGCAGTACTTC
>TRBD2|TRBJ2-3|few|TRBV13
CASSPRPGGTTDTQYF
TGTGCCAGCAGCCCTCGGCCGGGGGGAACCACAGATACGCAGTATTTT
>TRBD1|TRBJ2-7|once|TRBV16
CASSQIGQGEEQYF
TGTGCCAGCAGCCAAATCGGACAGGGTGAGGAGCAGTACTTC
>.|TRBJ1-2|many|TRBV27
CASSPGFANYGYTF
TGTGCCAGCAGTCCAGGGTTCGCTAACTATGGCTACACCTTC
>TRBD1|TRBJ1-2|.|TRBV20-1
CSARRAGGDGYTF
TGCAGTGCTAGGAGGGCAGGGGGGGATGGCTACACCTTC
>TRBD2|TRBJ2-5|.|TRBV3-1
CASSQPGLAGTNEQYF
TGTGCCAGCAGCCAGCCGGGACTAGCGGGAACAAATGAGCAGTACTTC
>TRBD2|TRBJ2-3|few|TRBV7-2
CASSALSGGAGDTQYF
TGTGCCAGCAGCGCACTTAGCGGGGGGGCCGGAGATACGCAGTATTTT
>.|TRBJ2-5|.|TRBV6-6
CASSGERSIQETQYF
TGTGCCAGCAGCGGGGAGCGGTCGATTCAAGAGACCCAGTACTTC
>TRBD1|TRBJ1-5|many|TRBV5-1
CASSLGRGQPQHF
TGTGCCAGCAGTTTGGGCAGGGGGCAGCCCCAGCATTTT
>TRBD1|TRBJ1-4|few|TRBV5-1
CASSTGTGVIGTNEKLFF
TGCGCCAGCAGCACCGGGACAGGCGTAATCGGGACTAATGAAAAACTGTTTTTT
>TRBD1|TRBJ2-1|once|TRBV20-1
CSANRQGTLNEQFF
TGCAGTGCAAACCGACAGGGGACGCTCAATGAGCAGTTCTTC
>.|TRBJ1-4|.|TRBV7-2
CASSLGQGIEKLFF
TGTGCCAGCAGCTTAGGGCAGGGGATCGAAAAACTGTTTTTT
>TRBD1|TRBJ2-3|.|TRBV10-3
CAISEAGTGGLPTDTQYF
TGTGCCATCAGTGAGGCCGGGACAGGGGGCCTACCCACAGATACGCAGTATTTT
>TRBD2|TRBJ2-3|.|TRBV20-1
CSARVAGTSTNTQYF
TGCAGTGCTAGAGTAGCGGGTACTAGCACAAATACGCAGTATTTT